This TCR beta chain was found in a study of T cell responses to AZD1222 COVID-19 vaccine. Concerning this clone itself: The antigen is not known.

Sequencing used immunoSEQ multiplex PCR; TCRdb keeps in-frame clones, though not all of them. The sample yields about 140,000 clones, roughly 92% seen once. Trimming took 7 bases from V and 4 from J, leaving 17 bases between them. This CDR3 comprises 15 residues. Per the germline V gene, CDR1 is LNHDA and CDR2 is SQIVND (reference sequence). Overall study findings and caveats: It was only after the peak T cell response that any repertoires were sampled.

The receptor comes from an adult in good health. Sample: peripheral blood, taken on day 0 of AZD1222 vaccination. The rearrangement joins TRBV19 to TRBJ1-3; possibly TRBD1 for D (5 bases). The CDR3 region is CASTGGGAPGNTIYF. CDR3 sequence (DNA): TGTGCCAGTACCGGTGGAGGGGCACCGGGAAACACCATATATTTT. Using reference TRBV19 and TRBJ1-3 for the parts outside the CDR3, the full variable domain is DGGITQSPKYLFRKEGQNVTLSCEQNLNHDAMYWYRQDPGQGLRLIYYSQIVNDFQKGDIAEGYSVSREKKESFPLTVTSAQKNPTAFYLCASTGGGAPGNTIYFGEGSWLTVV.